The following is a TCR beta chain sequence with its context. The protocol was immunoSEQ multiplex PCR, while the TCRdb copy is restricted to in-frame clones and leaves out a portion. The sample carries roughly 180,000 clones, more than 85% recorded once. This entry belongs to a study of control samples from healthy donors and cancer patients. The source of this sequence is a woman aged 40 to 50 in good health. Sequenced input: blood.

The CDR3 loop reads CASRGVSGANVLTF. The CDR3 nucleotides are TGTGCCAGCAGAGGGGTCTCTGGGGCCAACGTCCTGACTTTC. The chain recombines TRBV6-5 with TRBJ2-6; maybe TRBD1 (5 bases). Deletions cut 6 bases from V and 0 bases from J, with 6 bases between. The germline V gene has CDR1 MNHEY and CDR2 SVGAGI. The CDR3 totals 14 residues.